The T cell receptor (beta chain) under discussion was sequenced for a study of T cells in Graves' hyperthyroidism and ophthalmopathy. V dropped 3 bases and J dropped 4; count of bases not matched to a gene: 6. The germline gives CDR1 MDHEN, CDR2 SYDVKM. This CDR3 is built from 15 residues. The sample holds a few counts of this clonotype. RNA transcripts served as the template for amplifying TCR beta CDR3 regions. The TCR CDR3 was amplified in a first-round RT-PCR using the HTBI primer set. Each CDR3 protein is one row after TCRdb ran MiXCR on the multiplex PCR reads. The sample has 300,000 to 450,000 distinct CDR3 sequences, just under 25% seen once.

Sequences were obtained from blood. The receptor's source is a man between 50 and 59 years old with Graves' hyperthyroidism. This chain links TRBV28 with TRBJ2-1; TRBD2 agrees at 7 bases. The CDR3 DNA is TGTGCCAGCAGTTTTATTGGCGGGAGTTACAATGAGCAGTTCTTC. It is translated as CASSFIGGSYNEQFF.